A single sample is the source of the 7 T cell receptor beta chains below, sequenced in a study of human T cells and chemical hapten exposure (dated by TCRdb to the early 2020s). The sample's time point label, in plain terms: patch test 3, about 24 weeks after DPC sensitization. The treatment or condition label on this specimen signifies: therapeutic diphenylcyclopropenone sensitization with weekly scalp DPC. The library relied on RACE. Reads for this sample came from a NextSeq 500. Using fastp at Q25 and MiXCR, TCRdb reprocessed the public reads and kept productive beta chains. Every CDR3 protein is listed once, alongside the most common genes and DNA of its rows. Across this sample there are about 190,000 distinct CDR3 sequences, with about 22% seen only once. The ten largest clonotypes hold 2% to 2.5% of the sample. Sequencing was performed on whole blood, taken in connection with sensitization to the hapten diphenylcyclopropenone (DPC). The source of these receptors is a woman aged 40 to 50 with alopecia areata. Some clones in this sample may be carry-over from other donors' samples.

The chain joins TRBV6-1 to TRBJ2-1; possible D gene TRBD1, 5 bases. Germline V gives CDR1 MNHNS, CDR2 SASEGT. V lost 2 bases to trimming and J lost 4 bases, with 12 bases between them. The CDR3 length is 15 residues. The CDR3 nucleotides are TGTGCCAGCAGTGAAAGGTGGGGCCAATACAATGAGCAGTTCTTC. Translating gives CASSERWGQYNEQFF.

The CDR3 loop reads CSVEAGGGTGELFF. CDR3 in DNA: TGCAGCGTTGAGGCAGGGGGCGGCACCGGGGAGCTGTTTTTT. This rearrangement joins TRBV29-1 to TRBJ2-2; 8 bases fit TRBD1. The germline V gene encodes CDR1 SQVTM and CDR2 ANQGSEA. This CDR3 contains 14 residues. Trimming removed 3 bases from V and 4 bases from J; junction bases left unmatched: 4.

This clonotype was seen a handful of times. CDR3 sequence: CASSYLTTGNTIYF. CDR3 coding DNA: TGTGCCAGCAGTTACCTGACGACCGGAAACACCATATATTTT. This rearrangement joins TRBV6-2 or TRBV6-3 to TRBJ1-3; D gene unclear. The CDR3 has 14 residues. Trimming cost V 2 bases and J 4 bases, with 9 bases left between them. CDR1 is MNHEY, CDR2 SVGEGT, per germline.

V gene TRBV4-3 combines with J gene TRBJ2-4; D gene uncertain. There are 13 residues in the CDR3. The germline V gene has CDR1 LGHNA and CDR2 YSLEER. V dropped 0 bases and J dropped 6 bases, with 6 bases sitting between them. CDR3: CASSQEIGNIQYF. The CDR3 DNA sequence: TGCGCCAGCAGCCAAGAAATCGGAAACATTCAGTACTTC.

V usage is TRBV27 and J usage is TRBJ1-2; D perhaps matches TRBD1 (5 bases). The CDR3 extends over 15 amino acids. V lost 3 bases, J lost 2 bases, and 13 bases lay in between. Germline CDR1 MNHEY, CDR2 SMNVEV (reference sequence). CDR3 nucleotide sequence: TGTGCCAGCAGTTTGGTAGGGGAGGAAAACTATGGCTACACCTTC. This translates into CASSLVGEENYGYTF.

The chain joins TRBV7-2 to TRBJ2-5; a possible D gene is TRBD1 (5 bases). This CDR3 has 14 amino acids. Looked up from germline, CDR1 is SGHTA and CDR2 is FQGNSA. Deletions cut 5 bases from V and 5 bases from J, with 15 bases between. CDR3 in DNA: TGTGCCAGCAGCCCGGCAGGGTTACTGGAGACCCAGTACTTC. It encodes CASSPAGLLETQYF.

The chain carries TRBV28 and TRBJ2-7; TRBD1 or TRBD2 may be the D gene (7 bases each). Trimming removed 2 bases from V and 6 bases from J, with 17 bases in between. The CDR3 totals 15 residues. Looked up from germline, CDR1 is MDHEN and CDR2 is SYDVKM. In DNA form, the CDR3 reads TGTGCCAGCAGTTTAGCGGGGGACAGAGAACCCGAGCAGTACTTC. Protein product: CASSLAGDREPEQYF.